This section outlines one T cell receptor (beta chain) sequence together with its context. The entry originates in a study of tumor-infiltrating lymphocytes in primary liver carcinoma. TCR beta cDNA was reverse-transcribed from 450 to 500 ng of total RNA. The reaction used a constant-region primer and ProtoScript II reverse transcriptase. ARM-PCR, slightly modified, supplied the TCR beta libraries through three nested multiplex PCR rounds. TRBV1-TRBV30 forward primers and a C-beta reverse primer were used in the first two PCR rounds, which each ran for 9 to 10 cycles. TCRdb used MiXCR to reprocess the multiplex PCR reads, holding one entry per CDR3 protein. This table has some 190,000 distinct CDR3 sequences, 60% appearing once. The study extracted blood RNA from unsorted whole blood and also extracted germline DNA. Chronic HBV infection, untreated so far, was present in the patients. V dropped 5 bases and J dropped 7; count of bases not matched to a gene: 4. There are 14 residues in the CDR3. Germline assignment: CDR1 MNHEY and CDR2 SVGAGI.

Material: peripheral blood. This sequence was found in a man aged 35-49 years with primary liver carcinoma and hepatitis B virus infection. J is TRBJ2-7 and V is TRBV6-5; TRBD2 aligns across 14 bases. CDR3 region: CASSMTSGREEQYF. The CDR3 region has the DNA TGTGCCAGCAGTATGACTAGCGGGAGGGAAGAGCAGTACTTC.